This T cell receptor (beta chain) appears in the sequencing data of a study of early T cells in non-severe SARS-CoV-2 infection (dated by TCRdb to about 2021). Regarding the study in general: Bulk RNA from unsorted whole blood was used for TCR sequencing, so alpha and beta chains could not be paired.

Library preparation employed 5' RACE. TCRdb lists the instrument as NextSeq 500. To correct for sequencing error and PCR bias, the TCR library protocol tagged individual cDNA molecules with unique molecular identifiers. Both TCR alpha and beta chains were sequenced, and tight co-correlation was observed between alpha and beta sequence abundances in each sample. The study's processing was this. Decombinator V4 was used to annotate the V gene, J gene and CDR3 of the TCR sequences. Expanded TCRs were defined as changing significantly between any two time points under a Poisson model with p below 0.0001. Abundances of TCRs were expressed as counts per million after normalisation to the total number of TCRs sequenced in each sample. MAIT TCRs were defined by TRAV1-2 paired with TRAJ12, TRAJ20 or TRAJ33, and iNKT TCRs by TRAV10 paired with TRAJ18. A search of VDJdb, accessed on 1 November 2021, was run for TCRs annotated to CMV, EBV and SARS-CoV-2, with TCRs annotated for multiple antigens excluded. TCRdb reprocessed the public reads (quality trimming at Q25 with fastp, clone calling with MiXCR) and kept in-frame beta chains. Each CDR3 protein appears once, grouped with its most common genes and DNA. The V and J calls shown here were made by TCRdb, not taken from the authors' results. The sample includes 99,000 or so distinct CDR3 sequences, with roughly 15% observed a single time. The top ten clonotypes cover roughly 1.3% of the sample.

Set within a cohort of healthcare workers in London, UK, this nested case-control study involved weekly PCR testing of nasopharyngeal swabs along with blood sampling. Healthcare workers were enrolled in the week of the UK lockdown, from 23 to 31 March 2020, and were followed every week for up to roughly 15 weeks. This clonotype was seen at least ten times. There is no known antigen for this receptor. The sample holds no much larger clone one base away, and base qualities are not on file. Overall study outcomes, separate from this receptor: VDJdb matching was skewed toward anti-spike CD8 responses and likely underestimated virus-specific expansions by missing private and CD4 specificities.

From the cysteine through the phenylalanine, the CDR3 covers 14 amino acids. The sequence is cut down to CDR3 DNA, 42 bases in frame from base 1. The CDR1 and CDR2 encoded by the germline V gene are SGHTA and FQGNSA. V is cut by 5 bases and J by 4 bases, and the space between the germline ends is 14 bases. Material for sequencing was whole blood. This receptor chain uses TRBV7-2 and TRBJ1-2; a confident D gene designation cannot be given. This receptor was identified in an adult who was a healthcare worker with PCR-confirmed SARS-CoV-2 infection or an uninfected control (not recorded which). The CDR3 is CASSPGTYSYGYTF. The base sequence is TGTGCCAGCAGCCCTGGCACGTACTCCTATGGCTACACCTTC.